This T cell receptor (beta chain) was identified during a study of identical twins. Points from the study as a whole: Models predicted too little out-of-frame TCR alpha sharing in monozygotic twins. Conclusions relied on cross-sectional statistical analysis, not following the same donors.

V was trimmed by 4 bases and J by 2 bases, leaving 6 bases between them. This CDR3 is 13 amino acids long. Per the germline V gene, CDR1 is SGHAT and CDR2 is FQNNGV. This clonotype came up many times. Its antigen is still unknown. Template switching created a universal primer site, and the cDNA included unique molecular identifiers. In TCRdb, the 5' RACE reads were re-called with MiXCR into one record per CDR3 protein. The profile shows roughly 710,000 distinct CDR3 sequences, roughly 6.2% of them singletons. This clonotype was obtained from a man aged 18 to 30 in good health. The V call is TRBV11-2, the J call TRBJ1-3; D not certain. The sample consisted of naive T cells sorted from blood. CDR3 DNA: TGTGCCAGCAGCTCGCAGGCTGGAAACACCATATATTTT. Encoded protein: CASSSQAGNTIYF.